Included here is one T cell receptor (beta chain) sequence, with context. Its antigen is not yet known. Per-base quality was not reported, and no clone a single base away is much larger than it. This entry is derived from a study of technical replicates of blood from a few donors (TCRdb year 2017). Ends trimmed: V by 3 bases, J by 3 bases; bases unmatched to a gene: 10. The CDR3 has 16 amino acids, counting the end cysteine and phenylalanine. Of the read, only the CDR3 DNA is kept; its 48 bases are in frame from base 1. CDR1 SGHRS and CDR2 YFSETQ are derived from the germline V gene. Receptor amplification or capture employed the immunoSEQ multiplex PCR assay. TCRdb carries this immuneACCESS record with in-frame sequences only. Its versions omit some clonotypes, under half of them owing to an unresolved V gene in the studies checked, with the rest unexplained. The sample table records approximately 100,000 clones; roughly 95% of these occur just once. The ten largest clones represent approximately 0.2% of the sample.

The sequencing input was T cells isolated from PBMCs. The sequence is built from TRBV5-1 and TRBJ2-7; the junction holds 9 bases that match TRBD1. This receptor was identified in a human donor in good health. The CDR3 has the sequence CASSSLRGQGSYEQYF. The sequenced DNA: TGCGCCAGCAGCTCATTACGGGGACAGGGCAGCTACGAGCAGTACTTC.